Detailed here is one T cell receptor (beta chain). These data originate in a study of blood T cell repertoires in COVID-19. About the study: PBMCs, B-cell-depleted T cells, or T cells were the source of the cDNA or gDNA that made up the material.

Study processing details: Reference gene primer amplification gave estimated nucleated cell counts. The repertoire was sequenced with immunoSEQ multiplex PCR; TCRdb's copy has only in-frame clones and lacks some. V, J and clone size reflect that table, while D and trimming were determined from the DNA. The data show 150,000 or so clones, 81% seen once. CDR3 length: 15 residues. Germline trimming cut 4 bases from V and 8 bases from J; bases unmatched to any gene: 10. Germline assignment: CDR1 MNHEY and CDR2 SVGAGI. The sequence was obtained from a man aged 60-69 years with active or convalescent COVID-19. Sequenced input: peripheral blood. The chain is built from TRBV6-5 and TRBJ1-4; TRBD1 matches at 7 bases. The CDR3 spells CASSLADRSREKLFF. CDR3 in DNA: TGTGCCAGCAGTTTGGCGGACAGGTCAAGGGAAAAACTGTTTTTT.